The 9 T cell receptor beta chains in this list originate from one sample, sequenced in a study of T-cell reconstitution after alpha-beta-depleted transplantation in children. Unique molecular identifiers were incorporated when the TCRbeta library was constructed. TCRdb re-called the PCR reads through MiXCR, storing one row per CDR3 protein. The sample shows hundreds of thousands of distinct CDR3 sequences, more than 15% of them seen only once. The sequencing used PBMCs, mostly from graft donor cells, collected 360 days after TCRalphabeta/CD19-depleted stem cell transplant. These receptors all stem from a male patient aged 2-10 years who had a stem cell transplant for acute lymphoblastic leukemia, so the T cells may come from the graft donor.

This sequence joins TRBV13 and TRBJ2-5; the match to TRBD2 covers 12 bases. The junction had 17 bases not matched to a gene; V was cut back by 5 bases and J by 4 bases. CDR1 and CDR2 from the germline V gene are PRHDT and FYEKMQ (reference sequence). The CDR3 has 19 amino acids. The CDR3 DNA reads as TGTGCCAGCAGCGCTACAAGAAAAAAACTAGCGGGGGGAAGAGAGACCCAGTACTTC. This gives the protein CASSATRKKLAGGRETQYF.

This clonotype was seen a few times. V is TRBV28 and J is TRBJ2-5; D gene uncertain. V was trimmed by 6 bases and J by 5 bases, leaving 10 bases between them. The CDR3 loop spans 12 amino acids. In germline, CDR1 is MDHEN, CDR2 SYDVKM. CDR3 residues: CASSSQVETQYF. The CDR3 DNA is TGTGCCAGCAGCTCCCAGGTGGAGACCCAGTACTTC.

This chain links TRBV29-1 with TRBJ1-2, with D possibly being TRBD1 (6 bases). The CDR3 consists of 13 residues. Trimming took 3 bases from V and 8 from J, leaving 16 bases between them. From germline, CDR1 is SQVTM and CDR2 ANQGSEA. CDR3 bases: TGCAGCGTTGACGGCAGGGGAGCGCTGGGCTACACCTTC. Encoded protein: CSVDGRGALGYTF.

V gene TRBV6-4 combines with J gene TRBJ2-1; the D gene could be TRBD1 or TRBD2 (5 bases each). The V and J ends lost 2 bases and 7 bases respectively, with 15 bases between them. Germline V gives CDR1 MRHNA, CDR2 SNTAGT. The CDR3 covers 15 residues. In nucleotides, the CDR3 is TGTGCCAGCAGTGACCAGGCAGGGAGTAGGAATGAGCAGTTCTTC. Translation gives CASSDQAGSRNEQFF.

The rearrangement joins TRBV5-1 to TRBJ1-1; D unclear. CDR1 and CDR2 (germline): SGHRS, YFSETQ. V lost 0 bases and J lost 6, with 15 bases in between. There are 15 residues in the CDR3. For the CDR3, the DNA is TGCGCCAGCAGCTTGGCGACCGGAGGGAGGTCTGAAGCTTTCTTT. Protein: CASSLATGGRSEAFF.

The table lists this clonotype with a few counts. V usage is TRBV7-6 and J usage is TRBJ2-2; weak D call: TRBD1 (6 bases). The CDR3 is 17 amino acids. V was shortened by 1 base and J by 0 bases, with 12 bases between the two germline ends. Per germline, CDR1 SGHVS and CDR2 FNYEAQ. In nucleotides, the CDR3 is TGTGCCAGCAGCTTAGAATCGGCAGGGGCGAACACCGGGGAGCTGTTTTTT. This encodes CASSLESAGANTGELFF.

This clonotype was picked up a small number of times. The gene calls are TRBV7-9 and TRBJ2-1; 9 nucleotides line up with TRBD2. Germline CDR1 SEHNR, CDR2 FQNEAQ (reference sequence). The CDR3 spans 16 residues. The V and J ends lost 4 bases and 9 bases, in that order; junction bases with no gene match: 13. The CDR3 reads CASSSMKGLAVPEQFF. The DNA of the CDR3 is TGTGCCAGCAGCTCGATGAAGGGACTAGCAGTCCCTGAGCAGTTCTTC.

The CDR3 here is CASRASGVGVHEQFF. The CDR3 nucleotides are TGTGCCAGCAGAGCCTCGGGAGTAGGGGTGCATGAGCAGTTCTTC. V usage is TRBV6-2 or TRBV6-3 and J usage is TRBJ2-1, with a tentative D call TRBD2 (6 bases). Germline CDR1 is MNHEY and CDR2 is SVGEGT. This CDR3 comprises 15 residues. Trimming shortened V by 6 bases and J by 8 bases, and 20 bases separated the two germline ends.

This clonotype has a count of ten or more. The genes are TRBV5-1 and TRBJ1-5; perhaps TRBD1 as D (5 bases). CDR1 and CDR2 from the germline V gene are SGHRS and YFSETQ. The CDR3 length is 16 residues. Trimming took off 5 bases at V and 2 bases at J, with 17 bases between the two ends. The CDR3 DNA reads TGCGCCAGCAGACCGGGGACTACGGCGGGCAATCAGCCCCAGCATTTT. It encodes CASRPGTTAGNQPQHF.